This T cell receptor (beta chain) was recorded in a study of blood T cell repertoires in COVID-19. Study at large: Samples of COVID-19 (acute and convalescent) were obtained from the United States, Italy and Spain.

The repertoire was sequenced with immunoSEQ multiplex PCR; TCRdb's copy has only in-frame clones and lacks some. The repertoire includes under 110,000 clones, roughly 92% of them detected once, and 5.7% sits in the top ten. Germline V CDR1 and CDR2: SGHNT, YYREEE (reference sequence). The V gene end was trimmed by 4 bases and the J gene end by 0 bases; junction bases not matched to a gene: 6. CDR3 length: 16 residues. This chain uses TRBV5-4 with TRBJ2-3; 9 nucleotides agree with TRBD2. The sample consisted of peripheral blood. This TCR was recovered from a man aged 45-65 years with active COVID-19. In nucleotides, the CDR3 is TGTGCCAGCAGCCGCGGGACTAGCCAGAGCACAGATACGCAGTATTTT. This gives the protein CASSRGTSQSTDTQYF.